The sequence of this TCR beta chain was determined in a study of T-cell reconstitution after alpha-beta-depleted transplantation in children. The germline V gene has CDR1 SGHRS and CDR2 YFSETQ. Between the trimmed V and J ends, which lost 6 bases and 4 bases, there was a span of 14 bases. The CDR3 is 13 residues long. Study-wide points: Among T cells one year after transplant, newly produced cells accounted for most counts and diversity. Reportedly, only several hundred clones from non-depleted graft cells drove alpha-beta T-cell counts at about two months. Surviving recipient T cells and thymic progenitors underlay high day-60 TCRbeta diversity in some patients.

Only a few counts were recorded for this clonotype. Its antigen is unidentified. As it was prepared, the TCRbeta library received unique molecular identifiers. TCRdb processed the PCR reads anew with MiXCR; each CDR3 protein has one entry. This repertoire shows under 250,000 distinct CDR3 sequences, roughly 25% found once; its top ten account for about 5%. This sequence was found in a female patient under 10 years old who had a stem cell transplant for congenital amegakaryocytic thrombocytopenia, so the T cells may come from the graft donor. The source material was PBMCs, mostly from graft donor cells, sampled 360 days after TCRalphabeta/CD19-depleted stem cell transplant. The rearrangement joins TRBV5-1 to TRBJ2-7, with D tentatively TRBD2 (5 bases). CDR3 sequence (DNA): TGCGCCAGCACCTCAGGACTGACGTACGAGCAGTACTTC. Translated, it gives CASTSGLTYEQYF.